Presented here are 2 T cell receptor beta chains from one specimen sequenced in a study of shared clonotypes between healthy human individuals (TCRdb year 2020). The library was generated by the immunoSEQ multiplex PCR assay. In its TCRdb copy, this immuneACCESS table keeps in-frame sequences only and misses some clones. Where compared with another copy, unresolved V genes explain less than half of these, and the others have no known cause. In all, the sample holds 1.6 million or so clones, and roughly 96% of those were seen once. Of the sample, approximately 1.2% falls within the top ten clones. Material for sequencing was naive CD4+ T cells sorted from blood. This specimen's cell subset or site label, per the study, means: CD45RA+ positively selected. The receptors derive from a man aged 25 to 40 in good health.

The chain combines TRBV7-3 with TRBJ2-5; 8 positions agree with TRBD1. From germline, CDR1 is SGHTA and CDR2 FQGTGA. The CDR3 runs 14 residues. V was clipped by 4 bases and J by 1 base; unmatched bases: 2. The CDR3 loop reads CASSSGTGQETQYF. Here the CDR3 DNA reads TGTGCCAGCAGCTCCGGGACAGGCCAAGAGACCCAGTACTTC.

About this clone: Other DNA sequences of this sample code for an identical CDR3. This chain connects TRBV7-2 to TRBJ2-1, with D hard to call. The CDR3 runs to 11 residues. The germline V gene encodes CDR1 SGHTA and CDR2 FQGNSA. Between the trimmed V and J ends, which lost 1 base and 9 bases, there was a span of 4 bases. Written as DNA, the CDR3 is TGTGCCAGCAGCTTAGGAGGTGAGCAGTTCTTC. Amino acids: CASSLGGEQFF. The full variable domain, rest sourced from reference TRBV7-2 and TRBJ2-1, is GAGVSQSPSNKVTEKGKDVELRCDPISGHTALYWYRQSLGQGLEFLIYFQGNSAPDKSGLPSDRFSAERTGGSVSTLTIQRTQQEDSAVYLCASSLGGEQFFGPGTRLTVL.